The T cell receptor (beta chain) under discussion was sequenced for a study of shared clonotypes between healthy human individuals. Clones were read by immunoSEQ multiplex PCR, and TCRdb kept only the in-frame ones, dropping some. The sample consists of 2 million to 3 million clones, approximately 93% of them appearing once. The trim removed 3 bases at V and 6 bases at J, leaving 5 bases unmatched. The CDR3 is 13 amino acids. The germline V gene has CDR1 SGHRS and CDR2 YFSETQ. The chain carries TRBV5-1 and TRBJ2-7, with 8 bases matching TRBD1. This TCR came from a man aged 18 to 29 in good health. Some clones in this sample may be carry-over from other donors' samples. The source material was naive CD4+ T cells from PBMCs. Subset of the sample: CD45RA+ positively selected. The CDR3 here is CASSSQGASEQYF. In nucleotides, the CDR3 is TGCGCCAGCAGCTCTCAGGGGGCAAGCGAGCAGTACTTC.